A single sample is the source of the 30 T cell receptor beta chains below, sequenced in a study of T-cell reconstitution after alpha-beta-depleted transplantation in children. This sample's TCRbeta library carried unique molecular identifier barcodes. MiXCR, applied by TCRdb to the PCR reads, yields one record per CDR3 protein. This table has around 530,000 distinct CDR3 sequences, approximately 29% appearing once. The sample consisted of PBMCs from the stem cell graft donor, taken from the stem cell graft. These receptors all come from a human donor who donated a stem cell graft to a child with aplastic anemia.

Note on this clonotype: One end of the junction fails to match germline, which may point to a read error. V is TRBV4-2 and J is TRBJ2-1; D is uncertain. The CDR3 has 14 amino acids. Germline V gene sequence: CDR1 LGHNA, CDR2 YNFKEQ. The CDR3 region has the DNA TGTGCCAGGGGCCCCGGGCCCTCCTACTATGAGCAGTTCTTC. Translation: CARGPGPSYYEQFF.

This clonotype was observed at least ten times. The rearrangement uses TRBV6-5 and TRBJ1-1; 10 nucleotides agree with TRBD1. The CDR3 is 17 amino acids. The germline gives CDR1 MNHEY, CDR2 SVGAGI. V shed 4 bases, J shed 1 base, and the junction held 9 bases outside the gene matches. Here the CDR3 reads CASSSLRQGARNTEAFF. For the CDR3, the DNA is TGTGCCAGCAGTTCTCTGCGACAGGGGGCAAGGAACACTGAAGCTTTCTTT.

This clonotype came up a few times. The chain joins TRBV20-1 to TRBJ2-5, with D unclear. The CDR3 is 10 amino acids. The germline CDR1 and CDR2 sequences are DFQATT and SNEGSKA (reference sequence). Deletions cut 5 bases from V and 3 bases from J, with 4 bases between. CDR3 sequence reads: CSAEEETQYF. CDR3 nucleotide sequence: TGCAGTGCTGAAGAAGAGACCCAGTACTTC.

This clonotype occurred a few times. The V call is TRBV7-2, the J call TRBJ2-7, with unresolved D. The germline V gene encodes CDR1 SGHTA and CDR2 FQGNSA. The CDR3 spans 14 residues. The ends were cut back, 1 base at V and 7 bases at J, with 14 bases in the middle. The CDR3 loop reads CASSLDVRSLEQYF. CDR3 bases: TGTGCCAGCAGCTTAGACGTACGCTCCTTGGAGCAGTACTTC.

This clonotype was seen a few times. The chain has TRBV4-3 and TRBJ2-1; 9 bases align to TRBD1. CDR3 size: 16 residues. Germline V gives CDR1 LGHNA, CDR2 YSLEER. With V trimmed by 3 bases and J by 7 bases, 10 bases remained unmatched. CDR3: CASSHGQGMGLNEQFF. The CDR3 DNA follows: TGCGCCAGCAGCCATGGACAGGGGATGGGACTTAATGAGCAGTTCTTC.

In its sample, this clonotype was seen a few times. The genes are TRBV27 and TRBJ1-1; tentatively, D is TRBD1 (5 bases). With 2 bases removed from V and 5 bases from J, the gap between germline ends came to 12 bases. Germline CDR1 and CDR2: MNHEY and SMNVEV (reference sequence). This CDR3 spans 14 amino acids. The CDR3 sequence: CASSLAGGGTEAFF. DNA of the CDR3: TGTGCCAGCAGTTTAGCGGGGGGAGGAACTGAAGCTTTCTTT.

This chain uses TRBV6-2 or TRBV6-3 with TRBJ2-1; D not certain. The CDR3 is made up of 14 amino acids. Germline values: CDR1 MNHEY, CDR2 SVGEGT. Trimming stripped 2 bases from V and 9 bases from J, with 14 bases between. CDR3 in amino acids: CASSYGSKAGEQFF. The CDR3, as DNA: TGTGCCAGCAGTTACGGTAGCAAGGCCGGTGAGCAGTTCTTC.

This clonotype was counted between two and nine times. This rearrangement joins TRBV6-1 to TRBJ1-6; weak D call: TRBD1 (5 bases). Looked up from germline, CDR1 is MNHNS and CDR2 is SASEGT. V lost 3 bases to trimming and J lost 8 bases, with 8 bases between them. This CDR3 comprises 13 residues. The CDR3 spells CASSDREYSPLHF. CDR3 coding DNA: TGTGCCAGCAGTGACAGGGAGTATTCACCCCTCCACTTT.

This clonotype was observed a handful of times. The rearrangement joins TRBV20-1 to TRBJ1-2; perhaps TRBD1 as D (5 bases). The CDR3 sequence is 13 residues long. Germline V lookup: CDR1 DFQATT, CDR2 SNEGSKA (reference sequence). V was pared by 5 bases and J by 4 bases, with 14 bases between. This CDR3 is CSAYTGFGYGYTF. The DNA of the CDR3 is TGCAGTGCTTATACAGGTTTCGGCTATGGCTACACCTTC.

This clonotype was detected only a few times. J is TRBJ2-1 and V is TRBV5-1; D is possibly TRBD1 (6 bases). V lost 6 bases and J lost 2, with 12 bases in between. The CDR3 has 14 amino acids. Germline assignment: CDR1 SGHRS and CDR2 YFSETQ. The CDR3 region has the DNA TGCGCCAGCACAGGGGTACTGACCTACAATGAGCAGTTCTTC. Encoded protein: CASTGVLTYNEQFF. The variable domain in full, with the rest retrieved from reference TRBV5-1 and TRBJ2-1, is KAGVTQTPRYLIKTRGQQVTLSCSPISGHRSVSWYQQTPGQGLQFLFEYFSETQRNKGNFPGRFSGRQFSNSRSEMNVSTLELGDSALYLCASTGVLTYNEQFFGPGTRLTVL.

The rearrangement uses TRBV24-1 and TRBJ2-5, with D tentatively TRBD1 or TRBD2 (7 bases each). This CDR3 region has 16 residues. Trimming shortened V by 5 bases and J by 1 base, and 16 bases separated the two germline ends. The germline CDR1 and CDR2 sequences are KGHDR and SFDVKD. The CDR3 protein is CATSAGGTALQETQYF. Written as DNA, the CDR3 is TGTGCCACCAGTGCCGGGGGGACAGCCCTCCAAGAGACCCAGTACTTC.

Only a few counts were recorded for this clonotype. The chain links TRBV20-1 to TRBJ1-5, with D unclear. Germline CDR1 and CDR2: DFQATT and SNEGSKA (reference sequence). The CDR3 sequence is 14 residues long. Between the trimmed V and J ends, which lost 0 bases and 3 bases, there was a span of 9 bases. The CDR3 DNA sequence: TGCAGTGCTAGAGAGGGGTCCCACAATCAGCCCCAGCATTTT. It specifies CSAREGSHNQPQHF.

The chain combines TRBV25-1 with TRBJ1-1; D remains unclear. CDR1 is MGHDK and CDR2 is SYGVNS in the germline V gene. The CDR3 is 11 residues long. V was clipped by 3 bases and J by 7 bases, with 6 bases between them. DNA for the CDR3: TGTGCCAGCAGTGACGTTGTTGAAGCTTTCTTT. Translated: CASSDVVEAFF.

This chain connects TRBV6-2 or TRBV6-3 to TRBJ2-5; D uncertain. The CDR3 length is 13 residues. V was shortened by 2 bases and J by 1 base, with 5 bases between the two germline ends. Germline V CDR1 and CDR2: MNHEY, SVGEGT. The CDR3 loop is CASSYRAQETQYF. Written as DNA, the CDR3 is TGTGCCAGCAGTTACAGGGCCCAAGAGACCCAGTACTTC.

V usage is TRBV28 and J usage is TRBJ1-2; TRBD1 agrees at 7 bases. In germline, CDR1 is MDHEN, CDR2 SYDVKM. The CDR3 has 16 residues. V trimming: 5 bases; J trimming: 1 base; junction bases outside the gene matches: 10. CDR3 DNA: TGTGCCAGCAGTCAGCCCAGACAGGGCGATAACTATGGCTACACCTTC. Translated: CASSQPRQGDNYGYTF.

The chain couples TRBV29-1 to TRBJ1-1, with unresolved D. The germline V gene has CDR1 SQVTM and CDR2 ANQGSEA. CDR3 length: 11 amino acids. Trimming left V 4 bases short and J 11 bases short, with 14 bases between. CDR3 bases: TGCAGCGTTGTAGGAGGCAGAGGCGCTTTCTTT. Encoded protein: CSVVGGRGAFF. Full variable domain (rest looked up from reference TRBV29-1 and TRBJ1-1): SAVISQKPSRDICQRGTSLTIQCQVDSQVTMMFWYRQQPGQSLTLIATANQGSEATYESGFVIDKFPISRPNLTFSTLTVSNMSPEDSSIYLCSVVGGRGAFFGQGTRLTVV.

There are a few counts of this clonotype. The chain employs TRBV6-2 or TRBV6-3 and TRBJ1-1, with no clear D. The V end was cut by 4 bases, the J end by 2 bases, with 8 bases between. CDR1 and CDR2 from the germline V gene are MNHEY and SVGEGT. The CDR3 consists of 13 residues. As DNA, the CDR3 is TGTGCCAGCAGTTTCATTGACAACACTGAAGCTTTCTTT. It is translated as CASSFIDNTEAFF.

In this sample, this clonotype turned up a few times. The gene calls are TRBV9 and TRBJ2-4, with 10 bases matching TRBD1. The CDR3 contains 16 residues. CDR1 and CDR2 (germline): SGDLS, YYNGEE. V was pared by 4 bases and J by 3 bases, with 7 bases of the junction left unmatched. In DNA form, the CDR3 reads TGTGCCAGCAGCCCGTTGGGACAGGGGAGCAAAAACATTCAGTACTTC. It encodes CASSPLGQGSKNIQYF.

This clonotype was detected a few times. The chain combines TRBV10-1 with TRBJ1-2; 9 positions agree with TRBD1. The CDR3 loop spans 14 amino acids. Per the germline V gene, CDR1 is WNHNN and CDR2 is SYGVQD (reference sequence). V was clipped by 5 bases and J by 8 bases; unmatched bases: 9. In nucleotides, the CDR3 is TGCGCCAGCAGTCCGGGACAGGGAGTAGGCGGCTACACCTTC. This translates into CASSPGQGVGGYTF.

The V call is TRBV14, the J call TRBJ2-4; no definite D call. Germline V gene data show CDR1 as SGHDN and CDR2 as FVKESK. The V and J ends lost 0 bases and 0 bases respectively, with 9 bases between them. The CDR3 covers 16 residues. The CDR3 region has the DNA TGTGCCAGCAGCCAAGATTCGCCTTTAGCCAAAAACATTCAGTACTTC. It encodes CASSQDSPLAKNIQYF.

The chain couples TRBV6-5 to TRBJ2-5, with 8 bases aligning to TRBD1. Germline V gives CDR1 MNHEY, CDR2 SVGAGI. V trimming: 4 bases; J trimming: 0 bases; junction bases outside the gene matches: 7. This CDR3 region has 16 residues. The DNA of the CDR3 is TGTGCCAGCAGTTTGACAGGGGACACGTACCAAGAGACCCAGTACTTC. It codes for CASSLTGDTYQETQYF.

This clonotype has just a few counts. This chain uses TRBV4-3 with TRBJ2-2; 7 bases agree with TRBD2. V was pared by 4 bases and J by 3 bases, with 14 bases of the junction left unmatched. CDR1 and CDR2 from the germline V gene are LGHNA and YSLEER. CDR3 length: 18 amino acids. The CDR3 protein is CASSRQVRLADYTGELFF. The CDR3 DNA reads TGCGCCAGCAGCCGTCAAGTCCGGCTAGCGGACTACACCGGGGAGCTGTTTTTT.

This chain joins TRBV10-3 and TRBJ2-1; 10 bases are shared with TRBD2. The germline gives CDR1 ENHRY, CDR2 SYGVKD. V dropped 10 bases and J dropped 6; count of bases not matched to a gene: 6. The CDR3 is 13 amino acids. CDR3 protein: CATGGTSANEQFF. The CDR3 DNA sequence: TGTGCCACGGGGGGGACTAGCGCCAATGAGCAGTTCTTC.

V gene TRBV6-5 combines with J gene TRBJ2-5; TRBD2 is a possible D gene (6 bases). Trimming took off 2 bases at V and 7 bases at J, with 14 bases between the two ends. Germline-derived CDR1 and CDR2 are MNHEY and SVGAGI. The CDR3 runs 14 residues. CDR3 bases: TGTGCCAGCAGTTACGCGGAGGGCCGAGGGACCCAGTACTTC. Translated, it gives CASSYAEGRGTQYF.

The CDR3 reads CSVRASWETQYF. In DNA, the CDR3 is TGCAGCGTCCGGGCTTCTTGGGAGACCCAGTACTTC. This chain links TRBV29-1 with TRBJ2-5; D gene uncertain. From germline, CDR1 is SQVTM and CDR2 ANQGSEA. The CDR3 has 12 amino acids. The V and J ends lost 6 bases and 5 bases respectively, with 13 bases between them.

The V call is TRBV20-1, the J call TRBJ2-7; possibly TRBD2 for D (5 bases). The germline CDR1 and CDR2 sequences are DFQATT and SNEGSKA (reference sequence). The CDR3 has 15 amino acids. The germline V and J ends were trimmed by 5 bases and 0 bases, with 17 bases remaining between them. In DNA form, the CDR3 reads TGCAGTGCTGGGGATAGGGCTACTAGCTCCTACGAGCAGTACTTC. Translating gives CSAGDRATSSYEQYF.

This clonotype was seen a single time. The chain carries TRBV20-1 and TRBJ2-1; D tentatively fits TRBD1 or TRBD2 (5 bases each). Trimming cost V 3 bases and J 0 bases, with 15 bases left between them. Germline lookup yields CDR1 DFQATT and CDR2 SNEGSKA (reference sequence). CDR3 size: 16 residues. The CDR3 sequence: CSASGAGGPSYNEQFF. As DNA, the CDR3 is TGCAGTGCTAGTGGGGCTGGCGGGCCCTCCTACAATGAGCAGTTCTTC.

V usage is TRBV5-1 and J usage is TRBJ2-1; TRBD1 is a possible D gene (5 bases). The V end lost 2 bases, the J end lost 3 bases, and 12 bases lay between the germline ends. The CDR3 extends over 15 amino acids. Germline-derived CDR1 and CDR2 are SGHRS and YFSETQ. The CDR3 DNA reads TGCGCCAGCAGCTTAGGCAGGGAACTCTACAATGAGCAGTTCTTC. Translating it yields CASSLGRELYNEQFF. The full variable domain, rest sourced from reference TRBV5-1 and TRBJ2-1, is KAGVTQTPRYLIKTRGQQVTLSCSPISGHRSVSWYQQTPGQGLQFLFEYFSETQRNKGNFPGRFSGRQFSNSRSEMNVSTLELGDSALYLCASSLGRELYNEQFFGPGTRLTVL.

This chain joins TRBV5-1 and TRBJ2-3; tentative D call: TRBD2 (6 bases). In germline, CDR1 is SGHRS, CDR2 YFSETQ. V lost 4 bases and J 0 bases, leaving 9 bases between the germline ends. The CDR3 is 14 amino acids. The CDR3 reads CASSRDSSTDTQYF. The CDR3 bases are TGCGCCAGCAGCCGGGACTCTAGCACAGATACGCAGTATTTT.

This clonotype was counted a few times. The chain recombines TRBV20-1 with TRBJ2-5, with TRBD2 identical over 15 bases. CDR3 length equals 14 residues. V gave up 6 bases and J gave up 5 bases; unmatched junction bases: 4. Germline V gene data show CDR1 as DFQATT and CDR2 as SNEGSKA (reference sequence). The CDR3 DNA follows: TGCAGTGCCCCTGGACTAGCGGGAGGGGAGACCCAGTACTTC. Residues: CSAPGLAGGETQYF.